Given below is one TCR beta chain in context. This specimen comes from a study of control samples from healthy donors and cancer patients. Data came from immunoSEQ multiplex PCR; TCRdb stores just in-frame clones and leaves some out. The top ten clones hold more than 8% of a sample with about 160,000 clones, about 94% of them seen once. The germline gives CDR1 KGHSH, CDR2 LQKENI. V was cut by 1 base and J by 6 bases, with 19 bases left in between. The CDR3 length is 16 residues. This receptor was taken from a woman aged 40 to 50 in good health. What was sequenced was blood. This sequence joins TRBV18 and TRBJ2-7, with a weak D call TRBD2 (5 bases). Here the CDR3 DNA reads TGTGCCAGCTCACCACTGGTCAGGCGTATTGAGGGCGAGCAGTACTTC. Amino acids: CASSPLVRRIEGEQYF.